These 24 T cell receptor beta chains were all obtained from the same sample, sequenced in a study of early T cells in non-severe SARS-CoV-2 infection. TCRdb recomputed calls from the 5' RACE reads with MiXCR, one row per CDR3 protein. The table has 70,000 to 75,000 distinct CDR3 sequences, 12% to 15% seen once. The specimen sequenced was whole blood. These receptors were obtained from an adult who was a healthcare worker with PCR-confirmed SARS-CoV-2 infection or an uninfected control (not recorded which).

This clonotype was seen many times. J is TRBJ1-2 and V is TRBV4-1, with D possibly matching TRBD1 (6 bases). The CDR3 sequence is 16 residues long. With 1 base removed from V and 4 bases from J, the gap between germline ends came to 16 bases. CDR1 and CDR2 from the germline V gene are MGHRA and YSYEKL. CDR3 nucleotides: TGCGCCAGCAGCCAAGTTGGGAGGACAGCGCTCTATGGCTACACCTTC. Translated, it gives CASSQVGRTALYGYTF.

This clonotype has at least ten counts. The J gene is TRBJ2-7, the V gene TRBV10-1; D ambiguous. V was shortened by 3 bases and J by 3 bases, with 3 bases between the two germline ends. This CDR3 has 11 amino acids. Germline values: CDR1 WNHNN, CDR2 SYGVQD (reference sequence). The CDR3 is CASSDGYEQYF. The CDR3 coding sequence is TGCGCCAGCAGTGACGGCTACGAGCAGTACTTC.

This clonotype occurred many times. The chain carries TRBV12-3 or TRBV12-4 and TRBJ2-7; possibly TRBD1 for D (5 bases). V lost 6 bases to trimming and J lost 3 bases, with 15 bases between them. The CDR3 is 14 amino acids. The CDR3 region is CASSKGHNYYEQYF. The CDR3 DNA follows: TGTGCCAGCAGCAAAGGACACAATTACTACGAGCAGTACTTC.

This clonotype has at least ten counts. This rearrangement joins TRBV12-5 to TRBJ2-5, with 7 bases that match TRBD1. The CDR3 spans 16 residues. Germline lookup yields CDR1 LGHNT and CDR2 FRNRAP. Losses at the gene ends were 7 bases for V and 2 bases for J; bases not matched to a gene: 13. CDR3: CASAPVGTAAQETQYF. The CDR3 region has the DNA TGTGCTAGTGCCCCAGTAGGGACAGCGGCTCAAGAGACCCAGTACTTC.

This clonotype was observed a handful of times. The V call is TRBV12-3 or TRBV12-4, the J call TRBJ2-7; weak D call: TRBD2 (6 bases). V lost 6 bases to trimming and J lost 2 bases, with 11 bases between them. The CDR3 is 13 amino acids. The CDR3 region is CASSRDSPYEQYF. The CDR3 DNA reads TGTGCCAGCAGCCGGGACTCCCCCTACGAGCAGTACTTC.

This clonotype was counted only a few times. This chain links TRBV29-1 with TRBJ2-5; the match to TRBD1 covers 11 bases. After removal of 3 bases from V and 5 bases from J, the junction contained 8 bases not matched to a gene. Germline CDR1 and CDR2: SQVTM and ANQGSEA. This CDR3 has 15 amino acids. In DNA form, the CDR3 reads TGCAGCGTTGAGTGGACAGGGGGCTTTTCGGAGACCCAGTACTTC. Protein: CSVEWTGGFSETQYF.

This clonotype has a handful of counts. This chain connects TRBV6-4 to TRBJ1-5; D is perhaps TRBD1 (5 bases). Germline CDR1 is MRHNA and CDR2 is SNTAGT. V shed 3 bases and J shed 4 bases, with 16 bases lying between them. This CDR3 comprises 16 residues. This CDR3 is CASSDSPGPGNQPQHF. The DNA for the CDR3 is TGTGCCAGCAGTGATTCTCCGGGGCCAGGGAATCAGCCCCAGCATTTT.

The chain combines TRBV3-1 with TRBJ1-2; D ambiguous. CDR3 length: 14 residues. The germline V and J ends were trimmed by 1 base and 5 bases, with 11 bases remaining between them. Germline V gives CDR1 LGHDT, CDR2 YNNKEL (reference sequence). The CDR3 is CASSQGSENYGYTF. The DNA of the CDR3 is TGTGCCAGCAGCCAAGGGTCCGAAAATTATGGCTACACCTTC.

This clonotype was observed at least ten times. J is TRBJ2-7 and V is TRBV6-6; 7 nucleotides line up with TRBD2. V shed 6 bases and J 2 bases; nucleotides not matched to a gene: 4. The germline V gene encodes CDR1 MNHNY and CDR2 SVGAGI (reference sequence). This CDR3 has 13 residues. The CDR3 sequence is CASSGGLPYEQYF. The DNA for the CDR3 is TGTGCCAGCAGCGGGGGACTACCCTACGAGCAGTACTTC.

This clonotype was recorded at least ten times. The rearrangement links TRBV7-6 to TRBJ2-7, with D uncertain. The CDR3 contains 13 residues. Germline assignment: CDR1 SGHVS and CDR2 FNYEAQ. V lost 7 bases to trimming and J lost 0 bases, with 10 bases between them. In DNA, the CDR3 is TGTGCCAGCAAACATTACAGCTCCTACGAGCAGTACTTC. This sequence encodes CASKHYSSYEQYF.

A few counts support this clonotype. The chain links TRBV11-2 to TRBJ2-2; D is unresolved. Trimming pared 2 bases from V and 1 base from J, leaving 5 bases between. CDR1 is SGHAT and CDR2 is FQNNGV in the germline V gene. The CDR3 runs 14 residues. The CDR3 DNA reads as TGTGCCAGCAGCTTATTCGGGAACACCGGGGAGCTGTTTTTT. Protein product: CASSLFGNTGELFF.

In nucleotides, the CDR3 is TGTGCCAGCAGCCAGATGAGCGGGGGCACAGATACGCAGTATTTT. Encoded protein: CASSQMSGGTDTQYF. V gene TRBV5-5 combines with J gene TRBJ2-3, with 7 bases aligning to TRBD2. Per the germline V gene, CDR1 is SGHKS and CDR2 is YYEKEE (reference sequence). The J segment lost 1 base and the V segment lost 4 bases, leaving 6 bases of the junction unmatched. The CDR3 totals 15 residues.

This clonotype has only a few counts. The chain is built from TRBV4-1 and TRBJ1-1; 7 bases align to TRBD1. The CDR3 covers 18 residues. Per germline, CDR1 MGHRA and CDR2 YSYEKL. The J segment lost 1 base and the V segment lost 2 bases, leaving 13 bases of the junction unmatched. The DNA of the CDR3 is TGCGCCAGCAGCCAATTGTCAACAGGGGATGGGAGGAACACTGAAGCTTTCTTT. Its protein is CASSQLSTGDGRNTEAFF.

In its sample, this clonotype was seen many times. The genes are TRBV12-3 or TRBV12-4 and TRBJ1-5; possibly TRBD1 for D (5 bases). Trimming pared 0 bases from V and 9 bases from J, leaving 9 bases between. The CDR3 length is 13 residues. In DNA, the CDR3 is TGTGCCAGCAGTTTAGCCGCGGGGGGGCCCCAGCATTTT. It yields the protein CASSLAAGGPQHF.

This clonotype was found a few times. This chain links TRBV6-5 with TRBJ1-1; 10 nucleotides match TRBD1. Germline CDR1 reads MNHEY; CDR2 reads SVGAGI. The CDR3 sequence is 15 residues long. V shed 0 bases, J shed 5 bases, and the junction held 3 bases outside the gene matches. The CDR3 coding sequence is TGTGCCAGCAGTTACTCCAGGACAGGGGGGACTGAAGCTTTCTTT. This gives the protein CASSYSRTGGTEAFF.

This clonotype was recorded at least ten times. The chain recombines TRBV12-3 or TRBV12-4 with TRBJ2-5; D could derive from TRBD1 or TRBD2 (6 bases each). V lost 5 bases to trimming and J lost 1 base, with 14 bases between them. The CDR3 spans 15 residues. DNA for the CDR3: TGTGCCAGCAGTCCTTTGGGGGGCCCCCAAGAGACCCAGTACTTC. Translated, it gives CASSPLGGPQETQYF.

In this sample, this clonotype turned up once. The CDR3 DNA follows: TGCAGTGCCTCAACGGGGAGGGGCGAGCAGTACTTC. Its translation: CSASTGRGEQYF. This chain uses TRBV20-1 with TRBJ2-7; TRBD2 matches at 7 bases. V shed 6 bases and J 6 bases; nucleotides not matched to a gene: 8. Germline V gene lookup returns CDR1 DFQATT and CDR2 SNEGSKA (reference sequence). The CDR3 has 12 amino acids.

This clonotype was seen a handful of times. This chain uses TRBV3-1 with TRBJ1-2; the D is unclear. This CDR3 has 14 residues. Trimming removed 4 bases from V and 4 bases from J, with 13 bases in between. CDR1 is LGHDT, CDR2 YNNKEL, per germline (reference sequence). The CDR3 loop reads CASSPSWDTYGYTF. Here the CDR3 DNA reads TGTGCCAGCAGCCCCTCGTGGGATACCTATGGCTACACCTTC.

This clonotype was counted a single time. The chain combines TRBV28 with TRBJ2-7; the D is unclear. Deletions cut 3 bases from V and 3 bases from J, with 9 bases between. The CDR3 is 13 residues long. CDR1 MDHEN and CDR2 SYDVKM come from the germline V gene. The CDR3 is CASSFSDGYEQYF. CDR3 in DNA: TGTGCCAGCAGTTTCTCGGACGGCTACGAGCAGTACTTC. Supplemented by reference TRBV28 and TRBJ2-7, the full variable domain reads DVKVTQSSRYLVKRTGEKVFLECVQDMDHENMFWYRQDPGLGLRLIYFSYDVKMKEKGDIPEGYSVSREKKERFSLILESASTNQTSMYLCASSFSDGYEQYFGPGTRLTVT.

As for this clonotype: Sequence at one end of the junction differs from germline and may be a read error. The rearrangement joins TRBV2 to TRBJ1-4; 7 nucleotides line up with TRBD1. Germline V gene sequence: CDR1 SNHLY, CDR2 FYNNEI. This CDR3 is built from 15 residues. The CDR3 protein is CASSERRTGNVKLFF. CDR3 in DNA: TGTGCCAGCAGTGAAAGGAGGACAGGAAATGTAAAACTGTTTTTT.

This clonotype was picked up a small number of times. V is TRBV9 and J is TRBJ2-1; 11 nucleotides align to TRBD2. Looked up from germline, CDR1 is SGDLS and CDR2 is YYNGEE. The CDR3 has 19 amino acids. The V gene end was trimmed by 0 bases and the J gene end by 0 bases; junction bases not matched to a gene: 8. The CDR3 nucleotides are TGTGCCAGCAGCGTAGAGCCTAGCGGGGGGCGAAGCTCCTACAATGAGCAGTTCTTC. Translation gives CASSVEPSGGRSSYNEQFF.

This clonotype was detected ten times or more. The chain's CDR3 is CASSRGQGIFDIQYF. CDR3 sequence (DNA): TGTGCCAGCAGCCGGGGACAGGGGATCTTCGACATTCAGTACTTC. V and J are TRBV7-9 and TRBJ2-4; 10 bases align to TRBD1. The V gene's germline CDR1 is SEHNR and CDR2 FQNEAQ (reference sequence). The CDR3 spans 15 residues. The junction had 9 bases not matched to a gene; V was cut back by 5 bases and J by 8 bases.

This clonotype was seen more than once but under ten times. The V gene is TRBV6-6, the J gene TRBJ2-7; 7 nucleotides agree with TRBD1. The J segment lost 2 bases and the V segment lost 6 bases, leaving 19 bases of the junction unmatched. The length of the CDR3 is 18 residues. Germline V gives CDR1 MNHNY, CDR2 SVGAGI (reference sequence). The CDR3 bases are TGTGCCAGCAGCTTAAATCCAGGACAGGCGAGTTTTCCCTACGAGCAGTACTTC. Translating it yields CASSLNPGQASFPYEQYF.

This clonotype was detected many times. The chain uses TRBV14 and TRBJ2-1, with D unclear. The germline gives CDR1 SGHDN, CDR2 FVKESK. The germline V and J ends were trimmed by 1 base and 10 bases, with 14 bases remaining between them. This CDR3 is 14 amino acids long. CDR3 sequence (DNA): TGTGCCAGCAGCCAAGGACATCGAATGATGGAGCAGTTCTTC. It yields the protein CASSQGHRMMEQFF.